A selection of T cell receptor beta chains follows, all from one sample in a study of cytomegalovirus exposure and HLA in healthy donors. Assay: immunoSEQ multiplex PCR; the TCRdb copy retains only in-frame clones and omits some. The sample includes roughly 150,000 clones, about 88% of them seen just once. Sequenced sample: PBMCs. The receptor set was obtained from a woman aged 18-29 years in good health and CMV-seronegative. Both conserved end residues are part of each CDR3. A D gene is named only where the DNA matches it firmly. Clone size is stated in some rows and not others, as once, few, many or a class when expanded.

v_gene: TRBV28; abundance: .; len: 16; d_gene: .; j_gene: TRBJ1-5; CDR3aa: CASSLPHGGGGQPQHF; CDR3nt: TGTGCCAGCAGTCTCCCCCACGGGGGCGGGGGTCAGCCCCAGCATTTT
v_gene: TRBV2; abundance: .; len: 14; d_gene: .; j_gene: TRBJ1-1; CDR3aa: CASRGLDRGTEAFF; CDR3nt: TGTGCCAGCAGAGGTCTTGACCGGGGCACTGAAGCTTTCTTT
v_gene: TRBV5-1; abundance: once; len: 14; d_gene: TRBD1; j_gene: TRBJ1-4; CDR3aa: CASSPGQDNEKLFF; CDR3nt: TGCGCCAGCAGCCCGGGACAGGATAATGAAAAACTGTTTTTT
v_gene: TRBV6-4; abundance: .; len: 13; d_gene: .; j_gene: TRBJ1-6; CDR3aa: CASSDDSDSPLHF; CDR3nt: TGTGCCAGCAGTGACGACTCAGATTCACCCCTCCACTTT
v_gene: TRBV28; abundance: .; len: 16; d_gene: TRBD1; j_gene: TRBJ1-5; CDR3aa: CASSIRGRGSNQPQHF; CDR3nt: TGTGCCAGCAGCATCAGGGGGCGCGGGAGCAATCAGCCCCAGCATTTT
v_gene: TRBV5-5; abundance: .; len: 15; d_gene: TRBD2; j_gene: TRBJ2-2; CDR3aa: CASSPGAGVAGELFF; CDR3nt: TGTGCCAGCAGCCCAGGTGCGGGGGTGGCCGGGGAGCTGTTTTTT
v_gene: TRBV4-3; abundance: few; len: 15; d_gene: .; j_gene: TRBJ1-4; CDR3aa: CASSTEGANNEKLFF; CDR3nt: TGCGCCAGCAGCACCGAAGGGGCCAATAATGAAAAACTGTTTTTT
v_gene: TRBV9; abundance: .; len: 15; d_gene: .; j_gene: TRBJ2-7; CDR3aa: CASSVAPGSTYEQYF; CDR3nt: TGTGCCAGCAGCGTAGCCCCAGGGTCTACCTACGAGCAGTACTTC
v_gene: TRBV7-9; abundance: .; len: 15; d_gene: .; j_gene: TRBJ2-1; CDR3aa: CASSYLGPSDNEQFF; CDR3nt: TGTGCCAGCAGCTACCTTGGCCCCTCCGACAATGAGCAGTTCTTC
v_gene: TRBV21-1; abundance: .; len: 16; d_gene: .; j_gene: TRBJ2-7; CDR3aa: CASSTRNRLPPYEQYF; CDR3nt: TGTGCCAGCAGCACCCGGAACAGGTTGCCACCCTACGAGCAGTACTTC
v_gene: TRBV28; abundance: .; len: 13; d_gene: .; j_gene: TRBJ1-1; CDR3aa: CASSPTRNTEAFF; CDR3nt: TGTGCCAGCAGTCCGACACGGAACACTGAAGCTTTCTTT
v_gene: TRBV6-1; abundance: .; len: 12; d_gene: TRBD1; j_gene: TRBJ1-2; CDR3aa: CASSVGQYGYTF; CDR3nt: TGTGCCAGCAGTGTGGGACAGTATGGCTACACCTTC
v_gene: TRBV6-5; abundance: .; len: 14; d_gene: .; j_gene: TRBJ1-6; CDR3aa: CASSRGSRGVTLHF; CDR3nt: TGTGCCAGCAGTCGAGGGAGCCGGGGGGTAACCCTCCACTTT
v_gene: TRBV19; abundance: once; len: 20; d_gene: TRBD1; j_gene: TRBJ2-6; CDR3aa: CASSKMGVTGGGAGANVLTF; CDR3nt: TGTGCCAGTAGCAAAATGGGGGTGACAGGGGGCGGTGCTGGGGCCAACGTCCTGACTTTC
v_gene: TRBV30; abundance: few; len: 13; d_gene: .; j_gene: TRBJ2-7; CDR3aa: CAWSADDYREQYF; CDR3nt: TGTGCCTGGAGTGCGGACGACTATCGGGAGCAGTACTTC
v_gene: TRBV28; abundance: few; len: 16; d_gene: .; j_gene: TRBJ1-6; CDR3aa: CASSSTASSYNSPLHF; CDR3nt: TGTGCCAGCAGTTCGACAGCGAGCTCCTATAATTCACCCCTCCACTTT
v_gene: TRBV5-4; abundance: .; len: 15; d_gene: .; j_gene: TRBJ2-7; CDR3aa: CASSSAAARAHEQYF; CDR3nt: TGTGCCAGCAGCTCAGCTGCGGCAAGAGCCCACGAGCAGTACTTC
v_gene: TRBV28; abundance: .; len: 15; d_gene: .; j_gene: TRBJ1-5; CDR3aa: CASSSRSYSNQPQHF; CDR3nt: TGTGCCAGCAGCTCGAGATCCTATAGCAATCAGCCCCAGCATTTT
v_gene: TRBV10-3; abundance: .; len: 16; d_gene: TRBD2; j_gene: TRBJ2-5; CDR3aa: CAISDAGGRGGETQYF; CDR3nt: TGTGCCATCAGTGACGCGGGGGGGCGGGGAGGAGAGACCCAGTACTTC
v_gene: TRBV19; abundance: once; len: 13; d_gene: TRBD1; j_gene: TRBJ1-2; CDR3aa: CAIWGGQGYGYTF; CDR3nt: TGTGCCATTTGGGGAGGACAGGGCTATGGCTACACCTTC
v_gene: TRBV28; abundance: .; len: 15; d_gene: .; j_gene: TRBJ1-4; CDR3aa: CASSLSVLGGEKLFF; CDR3nt: TGTGCCAGCAGTTTAAGTGTTCTCGGGGGTGAAAAACTGTTTTTT
v_gene: TRBV5-1; abundance: .; len: 15; d_gene: TRBD2; j_gene: TRBJ2-3; CDR3aa: CASRSGLAATDTQYF; CDR3nt: TGCGCCAGCAGGTCGGGACTAGCGGCCACAGATACGCAGTATTTT
v_gene: TRBV4-1; abundance: once; len: 14; d_gene: .; j_gene: TRBJ1-5; CDR3aa: CASSQVIGTQPQHF; CDR3nt: TGCGCCAGCAGCCAAGTGATCGGTACTCAGCCCCAGCATTTT